The 18 T cell receptor beta chains given below trace back to one sample, sequenced in a study of vaccination and CD4 T cells after COVID-19 (dated by TCRdb to between 2021 and 2022). The treatment or condition label of this sample denotes: approximately nine-day PBMC culture with coronavirus spike peptide pools or control peptides (ViraFEST assay). Library generation was performed with PCR. The instrument given in TCRdb is Illumina iSeq 100. TCR sequencing of DNA from cultured CD4+ T cells used the Oncomine TCR Beta short-read assay at the Johns Hopkins FTIC core. Through fastp at Q25 and MiXCR, TCRdb rebuilt clones from the public reads, retaining in-frame beta chains. Entries are consolidated by CDR3 protein sequence, retaining the most common genes and DNA. The sample has roughly 16,000 distinct CDR3 sequences on record, around 47% of them singletons. The ten largest clones take up 7.3% of the sample.

Their antigen targets remain unknown. This material consisted of CD4+ T cells from blood, cultured in vitro, taken after SARS-CoV-2 vaccination. The receptors shown here come from a human donor who had recovered from COVID-19.

The rearrangement links TRBV20-1 to TRBJ1-1; D is perhaps TRBD1 (5 bases). In germline, CDR1 is DFQATT, CDR2 SNEGSKA (reference sequence). V was shortened by 0 bases and J by 5 bases, with 16 bases between the two germline ends. The CDR3 loop spans 15 amino acids. DNA for the CDR3: TGCAGTGCTAGAGATCCGGCCGGGGGGAAAACTGAAGCTTTCTTT. As protein: CSARDPAGGKTEAFF.

Only one count was recorded for this clonotype. This rearrangement joins TRBV29-1 to TRBJ1-5; possible D gene TRBD1, 6 bases. CDR3 length: 13 residues. V was clipped by 6 bases and J by 5 bases, with 14 bases between them. Germline CDR1 reads SQVTM; CDR2 reads ANQGSEA. The CDR3 DNA is TGCAGCGTCTCACAGGGAGGGGATCAGCCCCAGCATTTT. This translates into CSVSQGGDQPQHF. Complete variable domain (other parts from reference TRBV29-1 and TRBJ1-5): SAVISQKPSRDICQRGTSLTIQCQVDSQVTMMFWYRQQPGQSLTLIATANQGSEATYESGFVIDKFPISRPNLTFSTLTVSNMSPEDSSIYLCSVSQGGDQPQHFGDGTRLSIL.

This chain joins TRBV5-6 and TRBJ1-5, with D maybe TRBD1 (6 bases). Germline values: CDR1 SGHDT, CDR2 YYEEEE. CDR3 size: 14 residues. The V and J ends lost 3 bases and 2 bases respectively, with 9 bases between them. CDR3 in amino acids: CASSYREGNQPQHF. The CDR3 DNA sequence: TGTGCCAGCAGCTACAGGGAAGGCAATCAGCCCCAGCATTTT.

V is TRBV20-1 and J is TRBJ1-2, with no clear D. The CDR3 runs 12 residues. V was pared by 6 bases and J by 8 bases, with 16 bases between. Germline lookup yields CDR1 DFQATT and CDR2 SNEGSKA (reference sequence). CDR3 amino acids: CSAWTGFGGYTF. The CDR3 DNA reads as TGCAGTGCGTGGACGGGGTTCGGCGGCTACACCTTC.

There are a few counts of this clonotype. This chain joins TRBV25-1 and TRBJ2-7; the D is unclear. Germline V gene sequence: CDR1 MGHDK, CDR2 SYGVNS. The CDR3 is 12 residues long. V lost 4 bases and J 3 bases, leaving 7 bases between the germline ends. The CDR3 DNA follows: TGTGCCAGCAGTGGGGCCTTCTACGAGCAGTACTTC. Encoded protein: CASSGAFYEQYF.

The rearrangement links TRBV6-1 to TRBJ2-1; D is perhaps TRBD2 (5 bases). V was pared by 5 bases and J by 7 bases, with 6 bases between. Germline CDR1 MNHNS, CDR2 SASEGT. The CDR3 loop spans 11 amino acids. The CDR3: CASSRGNEQFF. CDR3 nucleotides: TGTGCCAGCAGTCGAGGGAATGAGCAGTTCTTC.

This clonotype was recorded once. The chain links TRBV20-1 to TRBJ2-3, with D possibly TRBD2 on 5 matching bases. CDR1 is DFQATT and CDR2 is SNEGSKA in the germline V gene (reference sequence). V was shortened by 5 bases and J by 0 bases, with 15 bases between the two germline ends. This CDR3 has 15 amino acids. CDR3 DNA: TGCAGTGCTGGCCTGCGGGTATCTAGCACAGATACGCAGTATTTT. Translated, it gives CSAGLRVSSTDTQYF.

The J gene is TRBJ2-5, the V gene TRBV18; D may match TRBD1 or TRBD2 (5 bases each). The V and J ends lost 3 bases and 5 bases respectively, with 16 bases between them. CDR1 and CDR2 (germline): KGHSH, LQKENI. The CDR3 totals 15 residues. CDR3: CASSPGARGGETQYF. The CDR3, as DNA: TGTGCCAGCTCACCCGGGGCACGGGGCGGGGAGACCCAGTACTTC.

The genes are TRBV7-9 and TRBJ1-3; D remains unclear. Germline V gene data show CDR1 as SEHNR and CDR2 as FQNEAQ (reference sequence). There are 15 residues in the CDR3. Trimming took 4 bases from V and 0 from J, leaving 10 bases between them. The CDR3 sequence is CASSSDKGSGNTIYF. The CDR3 DNA is TGTGCCAGCAGCTCCGACAAGGGCTCTGGAAACACCATATATTTT.

This sequence joins TRBV6-1 and TRBJ2-1; no clear D. V dropped 5 bases and J dropped 0 bases, with 11 bases sitting between them. The CDR3 sequence is 15 residues long. Germline V lookup: CDR1 MNHNS, CDR2 SASEGT. The CDR3 spells CASSKGLSSYNEQFF. CDR3 in DNA: TGTGCCAGCAGTAAAGGCTTATCCTCCTACAATGAGCAGTTCTTC.

The chain links TRBV2 to TRBJ2-5, with D hard to call. The length of the CDR3 is 13 residues. The germline V gene encodes CDR1 SNHLY and CDR2 FYNNEI. V shed 2 bases and J shed 2 bases, with 6 bases lying between them. CDR3 sequence reads: CASSESQQETQYF. The CDR3 nucleotides are TGTGCCAGCAGTGAAAGTCAGCAAGAGACCCAGTACTTC.

The chain has TRBV19 and TRBJ1-1, with 10 nucleotides matching TRBD1. After removal of 3 bases from V and 4 bases from J, the junction contained 11 bases not matched to a gene. Germline CDR1 LNHDA, CDR2 SQIVND (reference sequence). This CDR3 region has 17 residues. CDR3 loop: CASSIGRRGQGVTEAFF. DNA for the CDR3: TGTGCCAGTAGTATTGGGAGGCGCGGACAGGGGGTCACTGAAGCTTTCTTT.

This rearrangement joins TRBV10-3 to TRBJ1-2; D call uncertain. Trimming took 0 bases from V and 4 from J, leaving 6 bases between them. Germline CDR1 is ENHRY and CDR2 is SYGVKD. The CDR3 consists of 13 residues. CDR3 residues: CAISESQPYGYTF. The CDR3 DNA reads TGTGCCATCAGTGAGTCACAGCCCTATGGCTACACCTTC.

The chain is built from TRBV20-1 and TRBJ2-2; no definite D call. From germline, CDR1 is DFQATT and CDR2 SNEGSKA (reference sequence). V was pared by 0 bases and J by 0 bases, with 14 bases between. The CDR3 length is 17 residues. The CDR3 DNA follows: TGCAGTGCTAGAGATTATCGAGCGCCCGCGAACACCGGGGAGCTGTTTTTT. Translation: CSARDYRAPANTGELFF.

V is TRBV5-1 and J is TRBJ2-7, with D perhaps matching TRBD1 (5 bases). The CDR3 runs 14 residues. Germline V CDR1 and CDR2: SGHRS, YFSETQ. V dropped 4 bases and J dropped 5 bases, with 16 bases sitting between them. CDR3 coding DNA: TGCGCCAGCAGCATTTATAGGGGTGCGAACGAGCAGTACTTC. Translating it yields CASSIYRGANEQYF.

CDR3 amino acids: CASRIGTGLVNTEAFF. In nucleotides, the CDR3 is TGTGCCAGCAGAATCGGGACAGGGTTAGTAAACACTGAAGCTTTCTTT. This chain joins TRBV12-3 or TRBV12-4 and TRBJ1-1; 9 positions agree with TRBD1. V gave up 6 bases and J gave up 2 bases; unmatched junction bases: 10. The CDR3 covers 16 residues.

This clonotype was observed a handful of times. The chain links TRBV6-5 to TRBJ2-5; 9 bases match TRBD2. V lost 2 bases to trimming and J lost 5 bases; unmatched junction nucleotides: 6. Germline assignment: CDR1 MNHEY and CDR2 SVGAGI. This CDR3 is built from 15 residues. Here the CDR3 DNA reads TGTGCCAGCAGTTACGTTCGAAGCGGGGGGGAGACCCAGTACTTC. The encoded protein is CASSYVRSGGETQYF.

This clonotype showed up just a few times. This sequence joins TRBV20-1 and TRBJ1-4, with 7 bases fitting TRBD1. The junction had 6 bases not matched to a gene; V was cut back by 3 bases and J by 8 bases. Germline V lookup: CDR1 DFQATT, CDR2 SNEGSKA (reference sequence). The CDR3 is 13 residues long. CDR3 residues: CSASRQGGEKLFF. In DNA form, the CDR3 reads TGCAGTGCTAGCCGACAGGGAGGGGAAAAACTGTTTTTT.